The 21 T cell receptor beta chains below were found in one sample sequenced in a study of blood T cell repertoires in COVID-19. Profiled with immunoSEQ multiplex PCR; TCRdb holds only in-frame clones, not every one. Seen here are 200,000 to 250,000 clones, nearly 90% observed once, and the top ten hold around 15%. The specimen sequenced was PBMCs or T cells enriched from blood (not recorded which). Receptor source: a man aged 30 to 39 who had been exposed to COVID-19.

The rearrangement links TRBV4-1 to TRBJ2-1; TRBD1 agrees at 7 bases. The CDR3 sequence is 16 residues long. V trimming: 3 bases; J trimming: 6 bases; junction bases outside the gene matches: 11. Germline-derived CDR1 and CDR2 are MGHRA and YSYEKL. The CDR3 reads CASSQVTGSAGNEQFF. CDR3 coding DNA: TGCGCCAGCAGCCAGGTGACAGGGTCGGCGGGCAATGAGCAGTTCTTC.

V usage is TRBV4-1 and J usage is TRBJ2-7; 10 bases agree with TRBD1. The V gene's germline CDR1 is MGHRA and CDR2 YSYEKL. V lost 4 bases and J lost 4; bases outside the gene matches: 7. This CDR3 region has 15 residues. Here the CDR3 DNA reads TGCGCCAGCAGCCCACACGACAGGGGGCGATACGAGCAGTACTTC. Its translation is CASSPHDRGRYEQYF.

The chain is built from TRBV12-3 or TRBV12-4 and TRBJ1-2; D might be TRBD1 (5 bases). V was shortened by 10 bases and J by 4 bases, with 10 bases between the two germline ends. The CDR3 is made up of 11 amino acids. CDR3 DNA: TGTGCCACGAAAAGGGGCTATGGCTACACCTTC. This encodes CATKRGYGYTF.

V usage is TRBV2 and J usage is TRBJ2-2, with 9 bases matching TRBD1. This CDR3 has 15 residues. The germline V gene has CDR1 SNHLY and CDR2 FYNNEI. V shed 7 bases and J 8 bases; nucleotides not matched to a gene: 11. The chain's CDR3 is CASIPGQGLGGELFF. CDR3 bases: TGTGCCAGCATCCCGGGACAGGGTTTGGGGGGGGAGCTGTTTTTT.

The chain recombines TRBV6-5 with TRBJ1-5; no reliable D call. The CDR3 spans 15 residues. V was cut by 5 bases and J by 4 bases, with 15 bases left in between. CDR1 is MNHEY and CDR2 is SVGAGI in the germline V gene. CDR3 amino acids: CASSINDPGNQPQHF. The CDR3 coding sequence is TGTGCCAGCAGTATTAATGATCCGGGGAATCAGCCCCAGCATTTT.

The chain uses TRBV7-2 and TRBJ1-1, with D maybe TRBD1 (5 bases). Trimming cost V 6 bases and J 2 bases, with 22 bases left between them. This CDR3 region has 17 residues. The V gene's germline CDR1 is SGHTA and CDR2 FQGNSA. This CDR3 reads CASRLGPAGIGNTEAFF. The CDR3 DNA reads TGTGCCAGCAGACTCGGACCGGCAGGGATCGGAAACACTGAAGCTTTCTTT.

The gene calls are TRBV6-4 and TRBJ1-1; D remains ambiguous. Germline V gene sequence: CDR1 MRHNA, CDR2 SNTAGT. The CDR3 has 13 amino acids. The ends were cut back, 6 bases at V and 1 base at J, with 9 bases in the middle. CDR3 bases: TGTGCCAGCAGGAGGGTGGCGAACACTGAAGCTTTCTTT. Translated, it gives CASRRVANTEAFF.

The chain combines TRBV10-3 with TRBJ2-2; maybe TRBD2 (6 bases). CDR1 is ENHRY and CDR2 is SYGVKD in the germline V gene. The CDR3 is 15 residues long. The germline V and J ends were trimmed by 2 bases and 1 base, with 8 bases remaining between them. For the CDR3, the DNA is TGTGCCATCAGTGAGCCGACTAGGAACACCGGGGAGCTGTTTTTT. This sequence encodes CAISEPTRNTGELFF.

The V call is TRBV5-1, the J call TRBJ2-7; TRBD2 might be the D (5 bases). The CDR3 is 15 residues long. Germline V gene lookup returns CDR1 SGHRS and CDR2 YFSETQ. The germline V and J ends were trimmed by 3 bases and 4 bases, with 17 bases remaining between them. The CDR3 DNA follows: TGCGCCAGCAGCTCCTATAGACCGGGATCTTACGAGCAGTACTTC. Protein product: CASSSYRPGSYEQYF.

J is TRBJ1-5 and V is TRBV10-3; D is perhaps TRBD1 (6 bases). Trimming left V 2 bases short and J 4 bases short, with 15 bases between. The CDR3 extends over 16 amino acids. In germline, CDR1 is ENHRY, CDR2 SYGVKD. This CDR3 reads CAISEPTTGRNQPQHF. The CDR3 DNA sequence: TGTGCCATCAGTGAGCCCACAACAGGGCGGAATCAGCCCCAGCATTTT.

This clone was counted a single time. The rearrangement joins TRBV6-5 to TRBJ2-7, with a possible D match to TRBD1 (6 bases). V was pared by 8 bases and J by 0 bases, with 11 bases between. The CDR3 covers 13 residues. Germline CDR1 MNHEY, CDR2 SVGAGI. The CDR3 loop reads CASEGTFSYEQYF. CDR3 DNA: TGTGCCAGCGAAGGGACATTCTCCTACGAGCAGTACTTC.

The CDR3 protein is CASSQDLTYEQYF. The DNA of the CDR3 is TGCGCCAGCAGCCAAGATTTAACCTACGAGCAGTACTTC. The chain joins TRBV4-1 to TRBJ2-7; no clear D gene. The CDR3 loop spans 13 amino acids. From germline, CDR1 is MGHRA and CDR2 YSYEKL. V gave up 0 bases and J gave up 2 bases, with 5 bases separating them.

In this sample, this clone turned up once. The chain employs TRBV29-1 and TRBJ1-2, with 9 bases identical to TRBD1. CDR3 length equals 15 residues. CDR1 and CDR2 from the germline V gene are SQVTM and ANQGSEA. With V trimmed by 1 base and J by 2 bases, 5 bases remained unmatched. This CDR3 is CSVEGEGTGNYGYTF. CDR3 in DNA: TGCAGCGTTGAAGGGGAAGGGACAGGGAACTATGGCTACACCTTC.

The chain couples TRBV4-2 to TRBJ1-4; D is unclear. Trimming took off 0 bases at V and 8 bases at J, with 13 bases between the two ends. The CDR3 length is 15 residues. CDR1 and CDR2 (germline): LGHNA, YNFKEQ. CDR3 bases: TGTGCCAGCAGCCAAGATCCTCACAGTTTCGAAAAACTGTTTTTT. Protein sequence: CASSQDPHSFEKLFF.

CDR3 in amino acids: CASSQEARTGPQPQHF. Here the CDR3 DNA reads TGCGCCAGCAGCCAAGAGGCCCGCACAGGGCCTCAGCCCCAGCATTTT. The V and J genes are TRBV4-1 and TRBJ1-5; a weak D match, TRBD1 (6 bases). The CDR3 runs 16 residues. Looked up from germline, CDR1 is MGHRA and CDR2 is YSYEKL. Trimming pared 0 bases from V and 6 bases from J, leaving 15 bases between.

The chain joins TRBV2 to TRBJ1-2, with 9 bases matching TRBD1. The CDR3 consists of 14 residues. Per the germline V gene, CDR1 is SNHLY and CDR2 is FYNNEI. Germline trimming cut 6 bases from V and 8 bases from J; bases unmatched to any gene: 10. CDR3 nucleotide sequence: TGTGCCAGCAGCAGGGACAGGGACACCGGGGGCTACACCTTC. Its translation: CASSRDRDTGGYTF.

V usage is TRBV7-3 and J usage is TRBJ2-1; 9 nucleotides align to TRBD2. The CDR3 loop spans 12 amino acids. The ends lost 6 bases at V and 10 bases at J; junction bases unmatched: 4. Germline V gives CDR1 SGHTA, CDR2 FQGTGA. Here the CDR3 reads CASSPGTSEQFF. The CDR3 DNA reads TGTGCCAGCAGTCCCGGGACTAGCGAGCAGTTCTTC. Drawing the rest from reference TRBV7-3 and TRBJ2-1, the complete variable domain is GAGVSQTPSNKVTEKGKYVELRCDPISGHTALYWYRQSLGQGPEFLIYFQGTGAADDSGLPNDRFFAVRPEGSVSTLKIQRTERGDSAVYLCASSPGTSEQFFGPGTRLTVL.

The rearrangement joins TRBV6-4 to TRBJ1-5, with D perhaps TRBD1 (5 bases). The CDR3 loop spans 15 amino acids. In germline, CDR1 is MRHNA, CDR2 SNTAGT. The ends were cut back, 4 bases at V and 3 bases at J, with 13 bases in the middle. CDR3 loop: CASSGREEVNQPQHF. The CDR3 DNA follows: TGTGCCAGCAGTGGCAGGGAGGAAGTCAATCAGCCCCAGCATTTT.

The chain is built from TRBV11-3 and TRBJ2-7, with D maybe TRBD2 (5 bases). This CDR3 is built from 13 residues. Germline CDR1 reads SGHNT; CDR2 reads YENEEA. Between the trimmed V and J ends, which lost 4 bases and 6 bases, there was a span of 13 bases. CDR3 coding DNA: TGTGCCAGCAGCTGGGAGACACGGGGCGAGCAGTACTTC. Translation gives CASSWETRGEQYF. Based on the CDR3 plus reference TRBV11-3 and TRBJ2-7, the full variable domain is EAGVVQSPRYKIIEKKQPVAFWCNPISGHNTLYWYLQNLGQGPELLIRYENEEAVDDSQLPKDRFSAERLKGVDSTLKIQPAELGDSAVYLCASSWETRGEQYFGPGTRLTVT.

The J gene is TRBJ1-1, the V gene TRBV2, with no clear D. The CDR3 length is 17 residues. V dropped 5 bases and J dropped 1 base, with 20 bases sitting between them. Germline V gives CDR1 SNHLY, CDR2 FYNNEI. The chain's CDR3 is CASSLKGAALSNTEAFF. CDR3 DNA: TGTGCCAGCAGTCTCAAGGGAGCGGCACTATCGAACACTGAAGCTTTCTTT. The full variable domain, its missing parts supplied by reference TRBV2 and TRBJ1-1, is EPEVTQTPSHQVTQMGQEVILRCVPISNHLYFYWYRQILGQKVEFLVSFYNNEISEKSEIFDDQFSVERPDGSNFTLKIRSTKLEDSAMYFCASSLKGAALSNTEAFFGQGTRLTVV.

The V gene is TRBV16, the J gene TRBJ2-1; D remains ambiguous. This CDR3 region has 14 residues. Per the germline V gene, CDR1 is KGHSY and CDR2 is FQNENV. The V end lost 2 bases, the J end lost 9 bases, and 14 bases lay between the germline ends. The CDR3 is CASSQEYLAGEQFF. CDR3 nucleotides: TGTGCCAGCAGCCAAGAATATTTAGCCGGTGAGCAGTTCTTC.